This is a list of T cell receptor beta chains from one sample in a study of shared clonotypes between healthy human individuals. Profiling relied on immunoSEQ multiplex PCR, and the TCRdb table lists in-frame clones only, not all of them. The sample lists roughly 2,000,000 clones, roughly 93% occurring once. Material: naive CD8+ T cells from PBMCs. The receptors shown here come from a man between 18 and 35 years old in good health. Some clones in this sample may be carry-over from other donors' samples. CDR3s include the opening cysteine and the closing phenylalanine or tryptophan. D genes are given only for firm matches. Only some rows state a clone size, as once, few, many or a class for expanded clones.

J gene | D gene | clone size | V gene | CDR3 DNA | CDR3 protein
TRBJ1-3 | . | . | TRBV30 | TGTGCCGGAACAGTTTCCGGAAACACCATATATTTT | CAGTVSGNTIYF
TRBJ1-4 | . | . | TRBV6-1 | TGTGCCAGCAGTGAAGTAGTTGCTGAAAAACTGTTTTTT | CASSEVVAEKLFF
TRBJ2-1 | TRBD2 | . | TRBV28 | TGTGCCAGCAGCCCGACGGGAGGGCCTCTGACCTACAATGAGCAGTTCTTC | CASSPTGGPLTYNEQFF
TRBJ1-1 | TRBD1 | . | TRBV5-1 | TGCGCCAGCAGCACGACAGGGGTGGGGACTGAAGCTTTCTTT | CASSTTGVGTEAFF
TRBJ2-1 | . | . | TRBV27 | TGTGCCAGCAGTTTTAGAGTCCCCAGCTCCTACAATGAGCAGTTCTTC | CASSFRVPSSYNEQFF
TRBJ1-1 | TRBD1 | . | TRBV2 | TGTGCCAGTGTTCCTACAGGGGAGGGCACTGAAGCTTTCTTT | CASVPTGEGTEAFF
TRBJ2-2 | . | . | TRBV7-9 | TGTGCCAGCAGTCAACTTGGCTTTGGTGGGCCCACCGGGGAGCTGTTTTTT | CASSQLGFGGPTGELFF
TRBJ1-1 | . | once | TRBV18 | TGTGCCAGCTCACCGGGGGGGAGCACTGAAGCTTTCTTT | CASSPGGSTEAFF
TRBJ2-7 | . | . | TRBV9 | TGTGCCAGCAGCGTAGAGGACTCCCAATGGGAGCAGTACTTC | CASSVEDSQWEQYF
TRBJ2-2 | . | . | TRBV19 | TGTGCCAGTAGTCCGCGTCCGCGAGGGACCCGGGAGCTGTTTTTT | CASSPRPRGTRELFF
TRBJ2-7 | . | few | TRBV11-2 | TGTGCCAGCAGCTTAGTTAGGGCTCACGGCGAGCAGTACTTC | CASSLVRAHGEQYF
TRBJ1-4 | . | . | TRBV4-2 | TGTGCCAGCAGCCAGAGCGGACAGCCTAATGAAAAACTGTTTTTT | CASSQSGQPNEKLFF
TRBJ1-1 | . | . | TRBV19 | TGTGCCAGTAGTATACAGGTGAACACTGAAGCTTTCTTT | CASSIQVNTEAFF
TRBJ1-1 | . | . | TRBV2 | TGTGCCAGCAGTAGAGGACGCCTTGAAGCTTTCTTT | CASSRGRLEAFF
TRBJ2-7 | . | . | TRBV7-9 | TGTGCCAGCAGCCAATTTGGGGACGAGCAGTACTTC | CASSQFGDEQYF
TRBJ1-2 | TRBD1 | . | TRBV27 | TGTGCCAGCAGTTTAGAAGGGACAGGGGGAAACTATGGCTACACCTTC | CASSLEGTGGNYGYTF
TRBJ1-4 | . | . | TRBV6-7 | TGTGCCAGCAAAGTCGAGGGGACAAAACTGTTTTTT | CASKVEGTKLFF
TRBJ2-1 | . | . | TRBV27 | TGTGCCAGCAGTTTTGGTCATGAGCAGTTCTTC | CASSFGHEQFF
TRBJ2-5 | . | . | TRBV7-3 | TGTGCCAGCAGCTTAAATCTGGTCGAGACCCAGTACTTC | CASSLNLVETQYF
TRBJ2-2 | . | once | TRBV7-9 | TGTGCCAGCAGCTCGAGGCCCGGGGCCACCGGGGAGCTGTTTTTT | CASSSRPGATGELFF
TRBJ1-1 | . | . | TRBV7-2 | TGTGCCAGCAGCACCCCGAGAACAGTGAACACTGAAGCTTTCTTT | CASSTPRTVNTEAFF
TRBJ1-2 | . | . | TRBV7-9 | TGTGCCAGCAGCTTAAGCCTAGGCTATGGCTACACCTTC | CASSLSLGYGYTF
TRBJ1-6 | TRBD1 | once | TRBV30 | TGTGCCAGAGCGGGACAGGAGAATTCACCCCTCCACTTT | CARAGQENSPLHF
TRBJ2-7 | TRBD2 | . | TRBV11-2 | TGTGCCAGCAGCGAAAGCGGGAGGGCCCTCTACGAGCAGTACTTC | CASSESGRALYEQYF
TRBJ2-2 | . | . | TRBV5-6 | TGTGCCAGCAGCTTGGGACAGTGGAGGGGGGAGCTGTTTTTT | CASSLGQWRGELFF
TRBJ2-1 | . | once | TRBV9 | TGTGCCAGCAGCGTAGATCTGGGGGATTACAATGAGCAGTTCTTC | CASSVDLGDYNEQFF
TRBJ2-1 | TRBD2 | . | TRBV18 | TGTGCCAGCTCACCACAGGCGGGAGAGGCCTACAATGAGCAGTTCTTC | CASSPQAGEAYNEQFF
TRBJ2-7 | TRBD2 | once | TRBV2 | TGTGCCACCACTGGGTCTAGCGGGATCTACGAGCAGTACTTC | CATTGSSGIYEQYF